Listed here are 19 T cell receptor beta chains from one sample, sequenced in a study of shared clonotypes between healthy human individuals. This table comes from immunoSEQ multiplex PCR, and its TCRdb copy is limited to in-frame clones, with some not included. The repertoire has around 320,000 clones, around 86% of them found once; the top ten carry about a sixth. The source material was memory CD8+ T cells sorted from blood. Subset in this sample: CD45RO+ cells pooled with CCR7-negative TemRA cells. Every receptor here comes from a man younger than 35 in good health.

This clone was observed a handful of times. V and J are TRBV27 and TRBJ2-7, with D possibly matching TRBD2 (6 bases). The CDR3 runs to 15 residues. Trimming took off 4 bases at V and 4 bases at J, with 17 bases between the two ends. From germline, CDR1 is MNHEY and CDR2 SMNVEV (reference sequence). CDR3 sequence reads: CASSSNRGGIYEQYF. CDR3 DNA sequence: TGTGCCAGCAGTTCCAACCGTGGCGGGATTTACGAGCAGTACTTC.

The V call is TRBV7-9, the J call TRBJ2-3; TRBD2 matches 9 bases. The CDR3 length is 16 residues. Germline lookup yields CDR1 SEHNR and CDR2 FQNEAQ (reference sequence). V shed 5 bases, J shed 0 bases, and the junction held 6 bases outside the gene matches. The CDR3 region is CASSHRLAASTDTQYF. The CDR3 DNA sequence: TGTGCCAGCAGCCACCGACTAGCGGCTAGCACAGATACGCAGTATTTT. The full variable domain, in which reference TRBV7-9 and TRBJ2-3 provide the parts outside the CDR3, is DTGVSQNPRHKITKRGQNVTFRCDPISEHNRLYWYRQTLGQGPEFLTYFQNEAQLEKSRLLSDRFSAERPKGSFSTLEIQRTEQGDSAMYLCASSHRLAASTDTQYFGPGTRLTVL.

The chain recombines TRBV2 with TRBJ2-5, with D perhaps TRBD2 (6 bases). In germline, CDR1 is SNHLY, CDR2 FYNNEI. V lost 7 bases to trimming and J lost 5 bases, with 23 bases between them. This CDR3 is 16 amino acids long. CDR3 amino acids: CASTPTGELLQETQYF. The CDR3 nucleotides read TGTGCCAGCACCCCTACGGGGGAGCTACTTCAGGAGACCCAGTACTTC.

The rearrangement links TRBV28 to TRBJ2-7; TRBD1 agrees at 10 bases. The trim removed 3 bases at V and 3 bases at J, leaving 5 bases unmatched. This CDR3 region has 15 residues. Per the germline V gene, CDR1 is MDHEN and CDR2 is SYDVKM. DNA for the CDR3: TGTGCCAGCAGTTTTTTAGGGACAGGGGTCTACGAGCAGTACTTC. This translates into CASSFLGTGVYEQYF. Drawing the rest from reference TRBV28 and TRBJ2-7, the complete variable domain is DVKVTQSSRYLVKRTGEKVFLECVQDMDHENMFWYRQDPGLGLRLIYFSYDVKMKEKGDIPEGYSVSREKKERFSLILESASTNQTSMYLCASSFLGTGVYEQYFGPGTRLTVT.

The rearrangement uses TRBV29-1 and TRBJ2-7, with 8 bases aligning to TRBD2. From germline, CDR1 is SQVTM and CDR2 ANQGSEA. This CDR3 is 14 amino acids long. V lost 0 bases to trimming and J lost 2 bases; unmatched junction nucleotides: 3. The chain's CDR3 is CSVEDGSGTYEQYF. The CDR3 DNA follows: TGCAGCGTTGAAGATGGTAGCGGGACCTACGAGCAGTACTTC.

The chain combines TRBV5-1 with TRBJ2-5; possibly TRBD2 for D (5 bases). This CDR3 is 13 amino acids long. V was shortened by 3 bases and J by 0 bases, with 6 bases between the two germline ends. Looked up from germline, CDR1 is SGHRS and CDR2 is YFSETQ. The chain's CDR3 is CASSWRYQETQYF. CDR3 nucleotide sequence: TGCGCCAGCAGCTGGAGGTACCAAGAGACCCAGTACTTC.

The V gene is TRBV6-5, the J gene TRBJ2-7; 10 bases fit TRBD2. CDR1 MNHEY and CDR2 SVGAGI come from the germline V gene. This CDR3 comprises 13 residues. CDR3 loop: CAAGLAGDYEQYF. CDR3 DNA sequence: TGTGCAGCAGGGCTAGCGGGAGATTACGAGCAGTACTTC.

This clone was detected only a few times. The genes are TRBV29-1 and TRBJ1-2; D is possibly TRBD1 (6 bases). Trimming took off 3 bases at V and 4 bases at J, with 12 bases between the two ends. The length of the CDR3 is 13 residues. CDR1 SQVTM and CDR2 ANQGSEA come from the germline V gene. CDR3 in amino acids: CSVEGGAFYGYTF. In DNA form, the CDR3 reads TGCAGCGTTGAGGGGGGCGCGTTCTATGGCTACACCTTC. Variable domain in full (rest from reference TRBV29-1 and TRBJ1-2): SAVISQKPSRDICQRGTSLTIQCQVDSQVTMMFWYRQQPGQSLTLIATANQGSEATYESGFVIDKFPISRPNLTFSTLTVSNMSPEDSSIYLCSVEGGAFYGYTFGSGTRLTVV.

The V call is TRBV10-1, the J call TRBJ1-3; D is uncertain. The germline V gene encodes CDR1 WNHNN and CDR2 SYGVQD (reference sequence). The CDR3 sequence is 13 residues long. V lost 6 bases and J lost 1, with 7 bases in between. The CDR3 DNA is TGCGCCAGCAGGGTTTATTCTGGAAACACCATATATTTT. The encoded protein is CASRVYSGNTIYF.

This sequence joins TRBV11-2 and TRBJ2-7; 9 nucleotides align to TRBD1. The CDR3 loop spans 15 amino acids. CDR1 is SGHAT and CDR2 is FQNNGV in the germline V gene. V trimming: 1 base; J trimming: 5 bases; junction bases outside the gene matches: 6. CDR3 sequence (DNA): TGTGCCAGCAGCTTAGTAGGACAGGGGTGGCACGAGCAGTACTTC. This codes for CASSLVGQGWHEQYF.

The chain is built from TRBV6-4 and TRBJ2-7; 9 nucleotides match TRBD1. With V trimmed by 1 base and J by 6 bases, 7 bases remained unmatched. Germline V gives CDR1 MRHNA, CDR2 SNTAGT. This CDR3 is built from 15 residues. CDR3: CASSDFDRGLGEQYF. Written as DNA, the CDR3 is TGTGCCAGCAGTGACTTTGACAGGGGGTTGGGCGAGCAGTACTTC.

In regard to this clone: Within the sample, other DNA sequences also encode this same CDR3. The chain uses TRBV7-9 and TRBJ1-2; TRBD1 matches at 11 bases. J gave up 7 bases and V 6 bases, and 7 bases lay outside the gene matches. Germline CDR1 and CDR2: SEHNR and FQNEAQ (reference sequence). This CDR3 spans 14 amino acids. The CDR3 loop reads CASSLGQGASGYTF. CDR3 bases: TGTGCCAGCAGTCTAGGACAGGGGGCAAGTGGCTACACCTTC.

This chain joins TRBV28 and TRBJ1-6, with D maybe TRBD1 (5 bases). Germline V lookup: CDR1 MDHEN, CDR2 SYDVKM. This CDR3 spans 13 amino acids. V lost 6 bases and J 10 bases, leaving 13 bases between the germline ends. As DNA, the CDR3 is TGTGCCAGCAGGTCAAGGGGAGACTCACCCCTCCACTTT. It translates to CASRSRGDSPLHF.

This sequence joins TRBV7-3 and TRBJ2-1, with D perhaps TRBD2 (5 bases). This CDR3 has 15 amino acids. Germline CDR1 and CDR2: SGHTA and FQGTGA. The V and J ends lost 1 base and 4 bases respectively, with 11 bases between them. The CDR3 DNA reads as TGTGCCAGCAGCTTAATCAAATCGGGGTACAATGAGCAGTTCTTC. Its protein product is CASSLIKSGYNEQFF.

The chain employs TRBV7-6 and TRBJ2-7, with D perhaps matching TRBD2 (6 bases). The germline gives CDR1 SGHVS, CDR2 FNYEAQ. The germline V and J ends were trimmed by 2 bases and 7 bases, with 9 bases remaining between them. The CDR3 has 12 residues. The CDR3 DNA reads TGTGCCAGCAGCTTAACGGGGGAAGAGCAGTACTTC. Translating gives CASSLTGEEQYF.

This chain joins TRBV7-9 and TRBJ2-2; the D gene could be TRBD1 or TRBD2 (6 bases each). This CDR3 is 16 amino acids long. Trimming took 2 bases from V and 2 from J, leaving 12 bases between them. The V gene's germline CDR1 is SEHNR and CDR2 FQNEAQ (reference sequence). Here the CDR3 reads CASSLTGTPNTGELFF. CDR3 sequence (DNA): TGTGCCAGCAGCTTAACAGGGACTCCCAACACCGGGGAGCTGTTTTTT.

V gene TRBV14 combines with J gene TRBJ2-3; no firm D call. Between the trimmed V and J ends, which lost 1 base and 1 base, there was a span of 15 bases. The CDR3 totals 17 residues. Germline CDR1 and CDR2: SGHDN and FVKESK. The CDR3 region has the DNA TGTGCCAGCAGCCAAGTGGGCACGTATCTCGGCACAGATACGCAGTATTTT. Translating gives CASSQVGTYLGTDTQYF. The variable domain in full, with the rest retrieved from reference TRBV14 and TRBJ2-3, is EAGVTQFPSHSVIEKGQTVTLRCDPISGHDNLYWYRRVMGKEIKFLLHFVKESKQDESGMPNNRFLAERTGGTYSTLKVQPAELEDSGVYFCASSQVGTYLGTDTQYFGPGTRLTVL.

The rearrangement joins TRBV5-1 to TRBJ2-7; D remains unclear. Deletions cut 0 bases from V and 6 bases from J, with 7 bases between. Germline CDR1 SGHRS, CDR2 YFSETQ. The CDR3 spans 12 residues. The CDR3 bases are TGCGCCAGCAGCTTGGGTGGGGTCGAGCAGTACTTC. Translation gives CASSLGGVEQYF. Complete variable domain (other parts from reference TRBV5-1 and TRBJ2-7): KAGVTQTPRYLIKTRGQQVTLSCSPISGHRSVSWYQQTPGQGLQFLFEYFSETQRNKGNFPGRFSGRQFSNSRSEMNVSTLELGDSALYLCASSLGGVEQYFGPGTRLTVT.

The chain joins TRBV7-9 to TRBJ2-7, with D hard to call. Germline V CDR1 and CDR2: SEHNR, FQNEAQ (reference sequence). The CDR3 contains 14 residues. Trimming left V 4 bases short and J 3 bases short, with 13 bases between. In DNA form, the CDR3 reads TGTGCCAGCAGCTCGACGTCCTTCTACTACGAGCAGTACTTC. It yields the protein CASSSTSFYYEQYF. The whole variable domain, filled in from reference TRBV7-9 and TRBJ2-7, reads DTGVSQNPRHKITKRGQNVTFRCDPISEHNRLYWYRQTLGQGPEFLTYFQNEAQLEKSRLLSDRFSAERPKGSFSTLEIQRTEQGDSAMYLCASSSTSFYYEQYFGPGTRLTVT.